This TCR beta chain was sequenced for a study of CD8+ T cells in alopecia areata. Findings and caveats of the study: Patients shared TCRs less clearly than mice did, possibly owing to HLA. Higher clonality and more expanded CD8+ clones appeared in lesional than normal scalp. The study also sequences resident alphabeta T cells of normal skin in scalp samples.

PBMCs were stained for CD3, CD4 and CD8, and CD4+ and CD8+ T cells were sorted. A note on this clone: What it recognizes is unknown.

V gave up 4 bases and J gave up 2 bases; unmatched junction bases: 10. The CDR3 totals 17 residues. Germline V CDR1 and CDR2: SGHDN, FVKESK. Investigators isolated RNA and reverse transcribed it into cDNA to act as the sequencing template. Libraries were prepared by immunoSEQ multiplex PCR; TCRdb keeps only in-frame clonotypes and omits some of them. Of roughly 200,000 clones listed, approximately 60% are singletons. This receptor was obtained from a human donor in good health. V gene TRBV14 combines with J gene TRBJ1-5; TRBD1 agrees at 8 bases. Sequencing input: CD8+ T cells sorted from blood. The CDR3 protein is CASSLDRALTGNQPQHF. The CDR3 bases are TGTGCCAGCAGCCTGGACAGGGCCCTAACAGGCAATCAGCCCCAGCATTTT.